This T cell receptor beta chain was identified in a study of shared clonotypes between healthy human individuals. The study's findings and limits: Compared with memory subsets, naive subsets generally had larger estimated richness.

CD8 cells classed as naive were CD45RO-negative and positively selected for CCR7, excluding terminally differentiated effector memory CD45RA+ cells. As regards this clone: Its target is not known.

TCRdb's copy holds only in-frame clones and misses some; the assay was immunoSEQ multiplex PCR. The sample comprises about 2 million clones, about 95% of which are singletons, and 1.2% rests with the top ten. V lost 1 base and J 6 bases, leaving 6 bases between the germline ends. The CDR3 totals 13 residues. CDR1 LGHNA and CDR2 YSLEER come from the germline V gene. The sample taken for sequencing was naive CD8+ T cells sorted from blood. The clonotype originates from a man between 18 and 35 years old in good health. The rearrangement joins TRBV4-3 to TRBJ2-2; D uncertain. The CDR3 sequence: CASSQAVAGELFF. The CDR3 region has the DNA TGCGCCAGCAGCCAAGCGGTCGCCGGGGAGCTGTTTTTT.